This TCR beta chain was found in a study of T cell responses to AZD1222 COVID-19 vaccine. Study conclusions and caveats: Researchers report vaccine-associated CD4 TCRs spanning spike, with dominance at 160-218 and 743-854.

Sequencing was performed with immunoSEQ multiplex PCR; in TCRdb, only in-frame clones are kept and a portion is missing. The profile shows about 140,000 clones, roughly 90% of them singletons. Note on this clone: Its target is not known.

The CDR3 spans 16 residues. Trimming removed 4 bases from V and 4 bases from J; junction bases left unmatched: 7. The germline V gene encodes CDR1 MDHEN and CDR2 SYDVKM. The receptor's source is an adult in good health. The sequenced sample was peripheral blood, obtained on day 0 of AZD1222 vaccination. The chain links TRBV28 to TRBJ1-4; 9 nucleotides match TRBD1. CDR3 protein: CASSSNYRGLNEKLFF. CDR3 coding DNA: TGTGCCAGCAGTTCGAATTACAGGGGGCTTAATGAAAAACTGTTTTTT. Variable domain in full (rest from reference TRBV28 and TRBJ1-4): DVKVTQSSRYLVKRTGEKVFLECVQDMDHENMFWYRQDPGLGLRLIYFSYDVKMKEKGDIPEGYSVSREKKERFSLILESASTNQTSMYLCASSSNYRGLNEKLFFGSGTQLSVL.